The 23 T cell receptor beta chains below were found in one sample sequenced in a study of blood T cell repertoires in COVID-19. Profiling relied on immunoSEQ multiplex PCR, and the TCRdb table lists in-frame clones only, not all of them. Among approximately 500,000 clones, less than 90% were seen once, and the ten largest hold 7.5% to 9.5%. Sequencing used peripheral blood. Receptors originate from a woman aged 45-65 years with COVID-19, enrolled during active disease.

CDR3 residues: CASVLATGELFF. CDR3 sequence (DNA): TGTGCCAGCGTACTCGCCACCGGGGAGCTGTTTTTT. V and J are TRBV7-9 and TRBJ2-2; the D is unclear. The V and J ends lost 8 bases and 4 bases respectively, with 8 bases between them. The CDR3 has 12 residues. In germline, CDR1 is SEHNR, CDR2 FQNEAQ (reference sequence).

The chain employs TRBV6-5 and TRBJ2-7; a weak D match, TRBD1 (6 bases). The length of the CDR3 is 15 residues. Trimming took off 4 bases at V and 3 bases at J, with 16 bases between the two ends. Per germline, CDR1 MNHEY and CDR2 SVGAGI. The CDR3 is CASSFYRDTLYEQYF. The DNA of the CDR3 is TGTGCCAGCAGTTTCTACCGGGACACTCTCTACGAGCAGTACTTC.

This chain uses TRBV28 with TRBJ2-1, with 11 nucleotides matching TRBD1. Losses at the gene ends were 9 bases for V and 6 bases for J; bases not matched to a gene: 10. The CDR3 has 15 residues. Per germline, CDR1 MDHEN and CDR2 SYDVKM. The CDR3 spells CASGRGTGGANEQFF. The CDR3, as DNA: TGTGCCAGTGGCAGGGGGACAGGGGGGGCCAATGAGCAGTTCTTC.

With regard to this clone: This same CDR3 is encoded by further DNA sequences in the sample. In DNA, the CDR3 is TGTGCCAGCAGCTTCCGACAGGGAGGAACTGAAGCTTTCTTT. Translating gives CASSFRQGGTEAFF. This rearrangement joins TRBV7-2 to TRBJ1-1; 7 bases fit TRBD1. Germline CDR1 reads SGHTA; CDR2 reads FQGNSA. CDR3 length: 14 residues. V was pared by 3 bases and J by 5 bases, with 6 bases of the junction left unmatched.

The V call is TRBV6-6, the J call TRBJ2-3; 7 bases are shared with TRBD1. The germline V gene encodes CDR1 MNHNY and CDR2 SVGAGI (reference sequence). This CDR3 is built from 15 residues. V lost 8 bases, J lost 2 bases, and 10 bases stayed unmatched. CDR3 nucleotide sequence: TGTGCCAGCCTCCCCCGAGAGGGGGCCACAGATACGCAGTATTTT. It translates to CASLPREGATDTQYF.

The chain links TRBV7-3 to TRBJ2-3; possibly TRBD2 for D (7 bases). Germline V gene data show CDR1 as SGHTA and CDR2 as FQGTGA. V was trimmed by 2 bases and J by 1 base, leaving 10 bases between them. The CDR3 is 15 residues long. CDR3 in amino acids: CASSLGGGGTDTQYF. CDR3 in DNA: TGTGCCAGCAGCTTAGGCGGGGGCGGCACAGATACGCAGTATTTT.

V usage is TRBV2 and J usage is TRBJ2-2; the match to TRBD2 covers 8 bases. Unmatched junction bases numbered 6, after V lost 8 bases and J lost 1 base. The CDR3 loop spans 15 amino acids. CDR1 is SNHLY and CDR2 is FYNNEI in the germline V gene. CDR3 sequence reads: CASLSSGGNTGELFF. CDR3 coding DNA: TGTGCCAGCCTTAGCAGCGGGGGGAACACCGGGGAGCTGTTTTTT.

The DNA of the CDR3 is TGTGCCAGCAGTGAAGCGAGATATGGTTCACCCCTCCACTTT. Amino acid sequence: CASSEARYGSPLHF. The chain recombines TRBV2 with TRBJ1-6; D unresolved. Trimming left V 0 bases short and J 9 bases short, with 9 bases between. There are 14 residues in the CDR3. Germline lookup yields CDR1 SNHLY and CDR2 FYNNEI.

The rearrangement uses TRBV2 and TRBJ1-3, with D possibly matching TRBD1 (5 bases). The length of the CDR3 is 15 residues. V lost 1 base to trimming and J lost 2 bases, with 9 bases between them. Per germline, CDR1 SNHLY and CDR2 FYNNEI. CDR3 region: CASSEGSGTGNTIYF. The DNA of the CDR3 is TGTGCCAGCAGTGAAGGTTCAGGGACTGGAAACACCATATATTTT. The full variable domain, with the rest looked up from reference TRBV2 and TRBJ1-3, is EPEVTQTPSHQVTQMGQEVILRCVPISNHLYFYWYRQILGQKVEFLVSFYNNEISEKSEIFDDQFSVERPDGSNFTLKIRSTKLEDSAMYFCASSEGSGTGNTIYFGEGSWLTVV.

This clone has just one count. The chain carries TRBV24-1 and TRBJ2-5, with D tentatively TRBD2 (6 bases). V was trimmed by 4 bases and J by 5 bases, leaving 7 bases between them. CDR1 and CDR2 from the germline V gene are KGHDR and SFDVKD. This CDR3 comprises 12 residues. Written as DNA, the CDR3 is TGTGCCACCAGTGACCGGGGGGAGACCCAGTACTTC. As protein: CATSDRGETQYF.

Only one count was recorded for this clone. The chain links TRBV28 to TRBJ2-1, with 11 bases fitting TRBD2. The germline CDR1 and CDR2 sequences are MDHEN and SYDVKM. The V gene end was trimmed by 6 bases and the J gene end by 6 bases; junction bases not matched to a gene: 7. This CDR3 comprises 15 residues. The CDR3 here is CASRPPGLAANEQFF. The CDR3 DNA reads TGTGCCAGCAGACCACCGGGACTAGCGGCCAATGAGCAGTTCTTC.

The chain links TRBV4-1 to TRBJ1-6; D not certain. The V gene's germline CDR1 is MGHRA and CDR2 YSYEKL. CDR3 size: 17 residues. The V end lost 2 bases, the J end lost 6 bases, and 17 bases lay between the germline ends. The CDR3 region is CASSQRSAVGINSPLHF. The CDR3 DNA reads as TGCGCCAGCAGCCAAAGATCGGCGGTTGGCATTAATTCACCCCTCCACTTT.

V gene TRBV28 combines with J gene TRBJ1-4; D gene uncertain. This CDR3 comprises 15 residues. From germline, CDR1 is MDHEN and CDR2 SYDVKM. With 6 bases removed from V and 4 bases from J, the gap between germline ends came to 15 bases. The CDR3 region is CASRSTLTINEKLFF. CDR3 bases: TGTGCCAGCAGATCTACTCTGACAATTAATGAAAAACTGTTTTTT.

CDR3 nucleotides: TGTGCCAGCTCACACACCTTTACTAACTATGGCTACACCTTC. This sequence encodes CASSHTFTNYGYTF. J is TRBJ1-2 and V is TRBV18, with D hard to call. Germline lookup yields CDR1 KGHSH and CDR2 LQKENI. V lost 4 bases and J lost 0, with 9 bases in between. This CDR3 is 14 amino acids long.

This chain connects TRBV6-1 to TRBJ1-4; the D is unclear. Trimming removed 3 bases at V and 4 bases at J, with 15 bases between. This CDR3 region has 16 residues. CDR1 is MNHNS, CDR2 SASEGT, per germline. The CDR3: CASSDGTTTHNEKLFF. CDR3 sequence (DNA): TGTGCCAGCAGTGATGGAACGACAACCCATAATGAAAAACTGTTTTTT.

The chain carries TRBV2 and TRBJ1-2; D gene unclear. This CDR3 is built from 13 residues. V gave up 4 bases and J gave up 0 bases, with 6 bases separating them. Germline CDR1 and CDR2: SNHLY and FYNNEI. DNA for the CDR3: TGTGCCAGCAGTGCACAAGCTAACTATGGCTACACCTTC. Translation: CASSAQANYGYTF.

The chain has TRBV3-1 (or the pseudogene TRBV3-2) and TRBJ2-2; 7 bases line up with TRBD2. The CDR3 contains 17 residues. The ends lost 4 bases at V and 4 bases at J; junction bases unmatched: 12. Germline V gene sequence: CDR1 LGHDT, CDR2 YNNKEL (reference sequence). The CDR3 DNA sequence: TGTGCCAGCAGCCCAAGCCATTATAGGACTAGCACCGGGGAGCTGTTTTTT. Encoded protein: CASSPSHYRTSTGELFF.

The chain carries TRBV15 and TRBJ1-1, with D possibly matching TRBD1 (6 bases). The CDR3 covers 14 residues. CDR1 LNHNV and CDR2 YYDKDF come from the germline V gene (reference sequence). Trimming left V 5 bases short and J 4 bases short, with 14 bases between. In DNA form, the CDR3 reads TGTGCCACCAGCTCTAGGACAGTAAGCACTGAAGCTTTCTTT. Encoded protein: CATSSRTVSTEAFF.

This chain connects TRBV24-1 to TRBJ2-1, with 8 bases fitting TRBD2. The trim removed 4 bases at V and 7 bases at J, leaving 14 bases unmatched. Per the germline V gene, CDR1 is KGHDR and CDR2 is SFDVKD. The CDR3 is 17 residues long. CDR3 protein: CATSDPPFRIAGNEQFF. The CDR3 nucleotides read TGTGCCACCAGTGACCCTCCGTTCCGAATAGCGGGAAATGAGCAGTTCTTC.

The chain links TRBV4-2 to TRBJ2-3; 14 bases are a match to TRBD2. The CDR3 covers 20 residues. V gave up 3 bases and J gave up 0 bases; unmatched junction bases: 11. CDR1 and CDR2 from the germline V gene are LGHNA and YNFKEQ. The chain's CDR3 is CASSQRGTSGGEHSTDTQYF. The CDR3 coding sequence is TGTGCCAGCAGCCAGAGGGGGACTAGCGGGGGTGAACATAGCACAGATACGCAGTATTTT.

V and J are TRBV19 and TRBJ1-4, with D possibly matching TRBD1 (6 bases). With 6 bases removed from V and 5 bases from J, the gap between germline ends came to 13 bases. Germline assignment: CDR1 LNHDA and CDR2 SQIVND (reference sequence). This CDR3 is 14 amino acids long. CDR3 DNA: TGTGCCAGTAGCATCAACGGACAGAATGAAAAACTGTTTTTT. Encoded protein: CASSINGQNEKLFF.

The chain combines TRBV3-1 (or the pseudogene TRBV3-2) with TRBJ2-1; a weak D match, TRBD2 (5 bases). The germline gives CDR1 LGHDT, CDR2 YNNKEL (reference sequence). CDR3 length equals 14 residues. Deletions cut 3 bases from V and 9 bases from J, with 15 bases between. The CDR3 sequence: CASSHSGPEGEQFF. DNA for the CDR3: TGTGCCAGCAGCCACTCCGGACCAGAGGGTGAGCAGTTCTTC.

The table lists this clone with a count of one. The chain recombines TRBV13 with TRBJ2-7, with D tentatively TRBD1 (6 bases). Germline lookup yields CDR1 PRHDT and CDR2 FYEKMQ (reference sequence). Trimming took off 6 bases at V and 5 bases at J, with 17 bases between the two ends. The CDR3 is made up of 14 amino acids. CDR3 in DNA: TGTGCCAGCAGTTCAAGACAGGACCGCGACGAGCAGTACTTC. Protein: CASSSRQDRDEQYF.